What follows is one T cell receptor beta chain and its context. The source of the sample is a study of control samples from healthy donors and cancer patients. Trimming stripped 7 bases from V and 4 bases from J, with 25 bases between. CDR1 is MNHEY, CDR2 SMNVEV, per germline (reference sequence). The length of the CDR3 is 17 residues. Measured with immunoSEQ multiplex PCR; TCRdb has only the in-frame clones, and not every one. The sample records nearly 200,000 clones, over 80% being singletons. The TCR comes from a man aged 25-45 years in good health. The chain combines TRBV27 with TRBJ1-1; a possible D gene is TRBD1 (5 bases). Material for sequencing was blood. As DNA, the CDR3 is TGTGCCAGCACCCCTCTGCTGAACGGGGGACGGGGCACTGAAGCTTTCTTT. Amino acids: CASTPLLNGGRGTEAFF.